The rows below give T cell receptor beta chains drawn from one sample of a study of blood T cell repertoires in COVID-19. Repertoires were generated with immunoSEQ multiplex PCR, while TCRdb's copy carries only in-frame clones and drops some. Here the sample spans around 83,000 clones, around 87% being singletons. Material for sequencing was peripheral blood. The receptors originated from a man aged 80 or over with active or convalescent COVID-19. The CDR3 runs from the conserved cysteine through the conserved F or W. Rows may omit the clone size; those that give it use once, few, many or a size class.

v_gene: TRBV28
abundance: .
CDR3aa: CASSLQGVKLFF

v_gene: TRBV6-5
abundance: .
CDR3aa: CASRDRGLGSPLHF

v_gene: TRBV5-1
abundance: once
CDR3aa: CASSRPGNTEAFF

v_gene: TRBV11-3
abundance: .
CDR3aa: CASSQGAPGFSLGGRLFF

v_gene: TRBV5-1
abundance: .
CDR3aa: CASSPETVNEKLFF

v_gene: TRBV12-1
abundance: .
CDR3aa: CASSPTGGGNQPQHF

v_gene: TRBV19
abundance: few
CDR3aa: CASSIDRDRDYNSPLHF

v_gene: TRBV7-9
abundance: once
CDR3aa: CASSQRQGPNTEAFF

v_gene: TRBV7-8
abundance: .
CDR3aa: CASSPSRRGNTGELFF

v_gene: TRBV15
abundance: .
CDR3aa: CATSTRSGTTNNEQFF

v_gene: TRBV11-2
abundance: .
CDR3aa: CASSLLRAGGVGNTIYF

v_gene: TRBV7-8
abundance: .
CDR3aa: CASSLREGSSTDTQYF

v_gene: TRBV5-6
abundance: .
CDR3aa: CASGTLGGTPTNEKLFF

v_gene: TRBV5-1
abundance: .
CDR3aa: CASSSGQGSYNEQFF

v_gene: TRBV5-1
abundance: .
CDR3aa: CASSWGQGGGYTF

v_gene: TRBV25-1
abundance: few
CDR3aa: CASSDTGTGVGNEQFF

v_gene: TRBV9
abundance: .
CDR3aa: CASSVTSGTSGIYEQFF

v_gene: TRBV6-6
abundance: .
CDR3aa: CASSYGGVIQYF

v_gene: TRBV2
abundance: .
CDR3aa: CASALREVNIQYF

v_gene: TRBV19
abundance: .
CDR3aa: CASSGRTGAYNEQFF

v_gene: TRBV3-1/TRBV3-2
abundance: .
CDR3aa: CASSQESRAGLYGYTF

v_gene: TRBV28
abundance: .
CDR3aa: CASSPGGGEKLFF

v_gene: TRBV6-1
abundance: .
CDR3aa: CASSDVGAGRSDTQYF

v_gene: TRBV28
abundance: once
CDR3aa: CASRRFRTERGYTF

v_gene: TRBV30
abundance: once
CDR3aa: CAWSGGLRPNYGYTF

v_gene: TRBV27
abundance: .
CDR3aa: CASMGQMNTEAFF

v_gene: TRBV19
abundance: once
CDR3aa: CASSTGLSYNEQFF

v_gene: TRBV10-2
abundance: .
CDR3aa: CASSSATGGSSDTQYF

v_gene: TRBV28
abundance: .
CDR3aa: CASSGTFSNQPQHF

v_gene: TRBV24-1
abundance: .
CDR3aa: CATGGDQYGYTF

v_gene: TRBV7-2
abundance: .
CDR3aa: CASSSAGGANTIYF

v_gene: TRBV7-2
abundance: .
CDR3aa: CASSLSREVRRKQFF

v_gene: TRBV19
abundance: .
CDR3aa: CASNPTGTDTQYF

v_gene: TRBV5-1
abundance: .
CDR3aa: CASSRTGVSGEAFF